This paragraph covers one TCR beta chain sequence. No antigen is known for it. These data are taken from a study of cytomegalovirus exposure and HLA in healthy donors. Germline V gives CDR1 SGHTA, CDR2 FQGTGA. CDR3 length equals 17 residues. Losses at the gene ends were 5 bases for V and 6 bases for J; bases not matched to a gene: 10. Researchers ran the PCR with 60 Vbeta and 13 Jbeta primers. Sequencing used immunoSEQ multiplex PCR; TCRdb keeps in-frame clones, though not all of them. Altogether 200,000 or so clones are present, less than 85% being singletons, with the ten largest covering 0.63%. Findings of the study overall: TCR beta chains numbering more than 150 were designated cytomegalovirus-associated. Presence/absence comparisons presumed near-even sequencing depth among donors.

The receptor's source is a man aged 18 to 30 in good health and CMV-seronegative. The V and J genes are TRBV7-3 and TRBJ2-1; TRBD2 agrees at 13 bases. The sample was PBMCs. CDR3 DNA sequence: TGTGCCAGCAGCCCAGGACTAGCGGGAGAGAACCTCAATGAGCAGTTCTTC. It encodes CASSPGLAGENLNEQFF.